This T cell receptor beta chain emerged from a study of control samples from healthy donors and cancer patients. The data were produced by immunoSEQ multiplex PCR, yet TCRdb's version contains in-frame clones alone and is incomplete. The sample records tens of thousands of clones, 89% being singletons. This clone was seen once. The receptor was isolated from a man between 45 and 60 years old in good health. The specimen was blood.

CDR3 DNA sequence: TGTGCCAGCAGTTACTCGACAAGGGACTCCCAAAAACTGTTTTTT. Encoded protein: CASSYSTRDSQKLFF. The gene calls are TRBV6-5 and TRBJ1-4, with a tentative D call TRBD1 (5 bases). Trimming shortened V by 0 bases and J by 9 bases, and 14 bases separated the two germline ends. This CDR3 is 15 amino acids long. Germline assignment: CDR1 MNHEY and CDR2 SVGAGI.